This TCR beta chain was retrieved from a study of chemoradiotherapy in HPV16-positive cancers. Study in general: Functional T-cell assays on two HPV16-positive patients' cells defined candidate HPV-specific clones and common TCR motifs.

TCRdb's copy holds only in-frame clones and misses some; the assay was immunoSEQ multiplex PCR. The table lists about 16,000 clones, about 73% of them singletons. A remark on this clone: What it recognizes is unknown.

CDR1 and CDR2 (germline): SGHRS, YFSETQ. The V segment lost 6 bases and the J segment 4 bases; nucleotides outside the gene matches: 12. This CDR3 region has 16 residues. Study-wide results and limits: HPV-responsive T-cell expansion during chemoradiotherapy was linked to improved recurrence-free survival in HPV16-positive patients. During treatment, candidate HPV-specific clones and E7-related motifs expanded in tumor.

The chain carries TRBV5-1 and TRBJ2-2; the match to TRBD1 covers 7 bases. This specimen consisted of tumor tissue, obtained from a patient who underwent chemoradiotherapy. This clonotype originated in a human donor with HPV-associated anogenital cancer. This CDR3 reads CASTFDRVISTGELFF. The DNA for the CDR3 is TGCGCCAGCACCTTCGACAGGGTTATCAGCACCGGGGAGCTGTTTTTT. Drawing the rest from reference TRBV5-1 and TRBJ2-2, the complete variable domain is KAGVTQTPRYLIKTRGQQVTLSCSPISGHRSVSWYQQTPGQGLQFLFEYFSETQRNKGNFPGRFSGRQFSNSRSEMNVSTLELGDSALYLCASTFDRVISTGELFFGEGSRLTVL.